The 10 T cell receptor beta chains in this list originate from one sample, sequenced in a study of T cells in Graves' hyperthyroidism and ophthalmopathy. Amplified TCR beta CDR3 regions derived from RNA transcripts. A first-round RT-PCR of the TCR CDR3 used the HTBI primer set. TCRdb re-analysed the multiplex PCR reads in MiXCR, keeping a single row per CDR3 protein. The data contain 130,000 or so distinct CDR3 sequences, around 20% of them singletons. Sequencing was done on a sample of blood. The receptors derive from a woman aged 50 to 60 with Graves' hyperthyroidism that later progressed to Graves' ophthalmopathy.

The genes are TRBV7-9 and TRBJ1-1; 8 nucleotides line up with TRBD1. The CDR3 contains 16 residues. V lost 11 bases, J lost 2 bases, and 16 bases stayed unmatched. Germline V gene data show CDR1 as SEHNR and CDR2 as FQNEAQ (reference sequence). In DNA form, the CDR3 reads TGTGCCCTCAGCTTAAGGCAGGGGGCTTCAAACACTGAAGCTTTCTTT. Its translation is CALSLRQGASNTEAFF.

V and J are TRBV28 and TRBJ1-2; maybe TRBD1 (6 bases). The CDR3 spans 14 residues. Germline V gene sequence: CDR1 MDHEN, CDR2 SYDVKM. Trimming removed 10 bases at V and 2 bases at J, with 17 bases between. The DNA of the CDR3 is TGTGCCACCTATACGACAGGCAGCAACTATGGCTACACCTTC. This codes for CATYTTGSNYGYTF.

This clonotype was seen at least ten times. The chain employs TRBV5-1 and TRBJ1-2; D is possibly TRBD1 (6 bases). The CDR3 is 16 residues long. Germline values: CDR1 SGHRS, CDR2 YFSETQ. Trimming removed 3 bases from V and 4 bases from J, with 19 bases in between. The CDR3 DNA reads TGCGCCAGCAGCTACCTCCAGGGGTTCGACGGCTATGGCTACACCTTC. Amino acid sequence: CASSYLQGFDGYGYTF.

The DNA of the CDR3 is TGTGCCAGTAGCGACAGCTACGCTGAAGCTTTCTTT. This encodes CASSDSYAEAFF. This chain connects TRBV19 to TRBJ1-1; perhaps TRBD1 as D (5 bases). From germline, CDR1 is LNHDA and CDR2 SQIVND (reference sequence). This CDR3 is built from 12 residues. Trimming stripped 6 bases from V and 6 bases from J, with 11 bases between.

This clonotype turned up a few times. The genes are TRBV4-1 and TRBJ2-2, with 8 bases identical to TRBD2. The CDR3 is 14 residues long. Germline V gene data show CDR1 as MGHRA and CDR2 as YSYEKL. V lost 7 bases, J lost 1 base, and 2 bases stayed unmatched. CDR3 loop: CASKAGVNTGELFF. The CDR3 coding sequence is TGCGCCAGCAAAGCGGGGGTGAACACCGGGGAGCTGTTTTTT.

This clonotype was recorded a few times. The V gene is TRBV10-3, the J gene TRBJ2-7, with D perhaps matching TRBD1 (6 bases). From germline, CDR1 is ENHRY and CDR2 SYGVKD. V was trimmed by 2 bases and J by 4 bases, leaving 18 bases between them. This CDR3 region has 16 residues. CDR3 coding DNA: TGTGCCATCAGTGAGCCTGGGGTCGGACAGACATACGAGCAGTACTTC. Translating gives CAISEPGVGQTYEQYF.

This clonotype was counted many times. This rearrangement joins TRBV27 to TRBJ2-7; TRBD2 aligns across 12 bases. CDR1 is MNHEY and CDR2 is SMNVEV in the germline V gene (reference sequence). The J segment lost 5 bases and the V segment lost 4 bases, leaving 3 bases of the junction unmatched. The CDR3 is 14 residues long. This chain's CDR3 is CASSSLAGGHEQYF. DNA for the CDR3: TGTGCCAGCAGTTCACTAGCGGGAGGTCACGAGCAGTACTTC.

The chain uses TRBV19 and TRBJ2-7; D is unclear. The ends were cut back, 7 bases at V and 3 bases at J, with 10 bases in the middle. This CDR3 has 12 residues. The germline V gene encodes CDR1 LNHDA and CDR2 SQIVND (reference sequence). In DNA form, the CDR3 reads TGTGCCAGTACTTCGAAGGACTACGAGCAGTACTTC. Its translation is CASTSKDYEQYF.

The chain has TRBV27 and TRBJ2-7, with D hard to call. V lost 2 bases and J 7 bases, leaving 3 bases between the germline ends. This CDR3 has 10 amino acids. Germline V gene data show CDR1 as MNHEY and CDR2 as SMNVEV (reference sequence). The CDR3 loop reads CASSLGEQYF. In DNA form, the CDR3 reads TGTGCCAGCAGTTTAGGTGAGCAGTACTTC.

This clonotype came up a few times. V gene TRBV19 combines with J gene TRBJ2-1; maybe TRBD1 (6 bases). The germline CDR1 and CDR2 sequences are LNHDA and SQIVND (reference sequence). V lost 7 bases and J lost 0, with 16 bases in between. The CDR3 contains 16 residues. The CDR3 DNA follows: TGTGCCAGTACCCAAAAAAGGGGGAGCTCCTACAATGAGCAGTTCTTC. Amino acids: CASTQKRGSSYNEQFF.